The 15 T cell receptor beta chains given below trace back to one sample, sequenced in a study of Graves' ophthalmopathy and Graves' hyperthyroidism. The TCR beta CDR3 regions underwent amplification from RNA transcripts. First-round RT-PCR relied on HTBI primers, and a second-round multiplex PCR came next. TCRdb re-analysed the multiplex PCR reads in MiXCR, keeping a single row per CDR3 protein. The repertoire has 1 million to 1.3 million distinct CDR3 sequences, about two fifths of them found once; the top ten carry 11%. The sample taken for sequencing was peripheral blood or thyroid tissue (not recorded which). The receptor source for this set is an adult man with Graves' hyperthyroidism.

On this clonotype: This CDR3 fails to terminate in the conserved phenylalanine or tryptophan, so it likely reflects a read error. It is unclear where the CDR3 begins or ends on the DNA, so no DNA is shown, and the CDR3 is as TCRdb lists it. V is TRBV15 and J is TRBJ1-1. The germline CDR1 and CDR2 sequences are LNHNV and YYDKDF (reference sequence). The CDR3 is 8 residues long, counting both termini. The CDR3 is CATSRPKR.

The CDR3 is CASSPAGRSYNEQFF. For the CDR3, the DNA is TGTGCCAGCAGCCCGGCCGGGCGATCCTACAATGAGCAGTTCTTC. J is TRBJ2-1 and V is TRBV7-6; D call uncertain. The CDR3 runs to 15 residues. V was clipped by 5 bases and J by 1 base, with 12 bases between them. Germline CDR1 SGHVS, CDR2 FNYEAQ.

The chain combines TRBV11-2 with TRBJ1-2; 7 nucleotides agree with TRBD1. Germline CDR1 SGHAT, CDR2 FQNNGV. Trimming removed 5 bases from V and 2 bases from J; junction bases left unmatched: 11. The CDR3 sequence is 16 residues long. CDR3 sequence: CASSPQGQAGNYGYTF. CDR3 in DNA: TGTGCCAGCAGCCCACAAGGACAGGCCGGGAACTATGGCTACACCTTC.

Only a few counts were recorded for this clonotype. This chain uses TRBV5-8 with TRBJ1-5; D unresolved. Trimming shortened V by 1 base and J by 0 bases, and 11 bases separated the two germline ends. The CDR3 has 16 amino acids. The germline CDR1 and CDR2 sequences are SGHTS and YDEGEE. The CDR3 loop is CASSLKGWDSNQPQHF. DNA for the CDR3: TGTGCCAGCAGCTTGAAGGGCTGGGATAGCAATCAGCCCCAGCATTTT.

Remarks on this clonotype: A clone one base away is much larger, so this may be a read error. The chain is built from TRBV7-2 and TRBJ2-5, with 8 bases fitting TRBD1. Germline V gene data show CDR1 as SGHTA and CDR2 as FQGNSA. This CDR3 has 14 residues. The CDR3 protein is CASSQGDRRETQYF. The CDR3 DNA is TGCGCCAGCAGCCAAGGGGACAGGCGGGAGACCCAGTACTTC.

V and J are TRBV29-1 and TRBJ1-2; weak D call: TRBD1 (5 bases). Germline V gives CDR1 SQVTM, CDR2 ANQGSEA. Trimming removed 3 bases from V and 7 bases from J, with 18 bases in between. CDR3 size: 14 residues. The CDR3 spells CSVDMGGRLSGYTF. CDR3 DNA sequence: TGCAGCGTTGATATGGGGGGACGCCTCTCTGGCTACACCTTC.

The chain couples TRBV7-7 to TRBJ2-2; TRBD2 matches 8 bases. This CDR3 is 16 amino acids long. V lost 2 bases to trimming and J lost 7 bases; unmatched junction nucleotides: 9. Germline lookup yields CDR1 SSHAT and CDR2 FNYEAQ (reference sequence). CDR3 protein: CASSLFPGGPVGELFF. Here the CDR3 DNA reads TGTGCCAGCAGCTTATTTCCGGGAGGGCCGGTCGGGGAGCTGTTTTTT. Supplemented by reference TRBV7-7 and TRBJ2-2, the full variable domain reads GAGVSQSPRYKVTKRGQDVTLRCDPISSHATLYWYQQALGQGPEFLTYFNYEAQPDKSGLPSDRFSAERPEGSISTLTIQRTEQRDSAMYRCASSLFPGGPVGELFFGEGSRLTVL.

This clonotype was recorded at least ten times. This chain connects TRBV2 to TRBJ2-7; maybe TRBD2 (5 bases). Germline lookup yields CDR1 SNHLY and CDR2 FYNNEI. V was pared by 8 bases and J by 1 base, with 9 bases between. This CDR3 spans 12 amino acids. The CDR3 region has the DNA TGTGCCAGCGCGGGCTCATCCTACGAGCAGTACTTC. Translation: CASAGSSYEQYF.

This clonotype showed up many times. This sequence joins TRBV29-1 and TRBJ1-1; D is undetermined. The germline V gene has CDR1 SQVTM and CDR2 ANQGSEA. Trimming stripped 6 bases from V and 7 bases from J, with 12 bases between. The CDR3 is 11 amino acids. The CDR3 protein is CSVAGTYEAFF. The CDR3 nucleotides are TGCAGCGTCGCCGGAACCTATGAAGCTTTCTTT.

This clonotype was detected ten times or more. This chain uses TRBV29-1 with TRBJ1-1; possibly TRBD1 for D (5 bases). In germline, CDR1 is SQVTM, CDR2 ANQGSEA. V lost 5 bases to trimming and J lost 8 bases, with 9 bases between them. The CDR3 length is 10 residues. CDR3 region: CSVSRVEAFF. The CDR3 bases are TGCAGCGTTTCCAGGGTCGAAGCTTTCTTT.

The rearrangement joins TRBV7-2 to TRBJ2-7; TRBD2 is a possible D gene (6 bases). The CDR3 is 11 amino acids. V gave up 8 bases and J gave up 4 bases, with 9 bases separating them. CDR1 is SGHTA and CDR2 is FQGNSA in the germline V gene. The CDR3 region has the DNA TGTGCCAGCGACGCGGGGTACGAGCAGTACTTC. It codes for CASDAGYEQYF.

The gene calls are TRBV5-4 and TRBJ2-2, with TRBD2 identical over 11 bases. Trimming took 4 bases from V and 1 from J; bases not matched to a gene: 3. This CDR3 comprises 16 residues. Germline V lookup: CDR1 SGHNT, CDR2 YYREEE (reference sequence). The CDR3 sequence is CASSRTSGRNTGELFF. DNA of the CDR3: TGTGCCAGCAGCCGAACTAGCGGGAGGAACACCGGGGAGCTGTTTTTT.

This clonotype was recorded many times. The genes are TRBV19 and TRBJ1-6, with D possibly being TRBD1 (6 bases). Per the germline V gene, CDR1 is LNHDA and CDR2 is SQIVND (reference sequence). Trimming took off 8 bases at V and 0 bases at J, with 11 bases between the two ends. The CDR3 has 15 residues. The chain's CDR3 is CASQGSSSYNSPLHF. The CDR3 DNA follows: TGTGCCAGTCAGGGGTCGAGCTCCTATAATTCACCCCTCCACTTT.

V and J are TRBV25-1 and TRBJ2-6, with D maybe TRBD1 (6 bases). The V gene's germline CDR1 is MGHDK and CDR2 SYGVNS. Trimming stripped 1 base from V and 7 bases from J, with 11 bases between. The CDR3 consists of 15 residues. The CDR3 is CASSEWGRGANVLTF. In DNA, the CDR3 is TGTGCCAGCAGTGAATGGGGCAGGGGAGCCAACGTCCTGACTTTC.

The table lists this clonotype with many counts. This chain connects TRBV5-1 to TRBJ1-2; D may be TRBD1 (5 bases). Trimming stripped 7 bases from V and 7 bases from J, with 17 bases between. The CDR3 spans 13 residues. From germline, CDR1 is SGHRS and CDR2 YFSETQ. This CDR3 reads CASSESDRSGYTF. CDR3 sequence (DNA): TGCGCCAGCTCAGAAAGTGACAGATCTGGCTACACCTTC.